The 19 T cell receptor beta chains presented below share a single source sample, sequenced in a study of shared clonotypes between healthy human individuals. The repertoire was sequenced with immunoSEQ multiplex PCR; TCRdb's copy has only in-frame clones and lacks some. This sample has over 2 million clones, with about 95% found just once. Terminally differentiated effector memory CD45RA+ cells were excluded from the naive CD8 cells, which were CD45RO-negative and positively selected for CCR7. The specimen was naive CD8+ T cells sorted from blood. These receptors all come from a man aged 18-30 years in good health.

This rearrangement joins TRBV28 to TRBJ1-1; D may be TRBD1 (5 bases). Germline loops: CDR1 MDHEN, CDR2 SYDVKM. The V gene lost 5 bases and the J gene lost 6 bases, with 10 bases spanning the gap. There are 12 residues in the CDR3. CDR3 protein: CASSRPGAEAFF. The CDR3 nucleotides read TGTGCCAGCAGTCGTCCGGGGGCTGAAGCTTTCTTT.

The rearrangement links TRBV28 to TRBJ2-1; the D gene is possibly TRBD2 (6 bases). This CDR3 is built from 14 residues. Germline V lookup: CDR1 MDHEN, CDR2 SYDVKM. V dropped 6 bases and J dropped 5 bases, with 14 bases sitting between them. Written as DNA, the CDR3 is TGTGCCAGCAGGGGGCCTGGGGAGGACAATGAGCAGTTCTTC. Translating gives CASRGPGEDNEQFF. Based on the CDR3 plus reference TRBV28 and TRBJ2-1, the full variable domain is DVKVTQSSRYLVKRTGEKVFLECVQDMDHENMFWYRQDPGLGLRLIYFSYDVKMKEKGDIPEGYSVSREKKERFSLILESASTNQTSMYLCASRGPGEDNEQFFGPGTRLTVL.

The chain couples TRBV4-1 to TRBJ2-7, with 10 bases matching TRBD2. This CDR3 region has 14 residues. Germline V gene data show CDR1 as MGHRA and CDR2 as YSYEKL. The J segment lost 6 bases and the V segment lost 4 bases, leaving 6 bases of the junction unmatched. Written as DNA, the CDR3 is TGCGCCAGCAGCCTGGGACTAGCGTTGGGCGAGCAGTACTTC. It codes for CASSLGLALGEQYF.

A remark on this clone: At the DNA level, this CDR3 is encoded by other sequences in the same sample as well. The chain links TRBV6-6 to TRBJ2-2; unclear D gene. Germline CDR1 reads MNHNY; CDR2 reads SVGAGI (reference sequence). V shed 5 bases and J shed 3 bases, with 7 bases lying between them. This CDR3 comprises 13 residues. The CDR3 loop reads CASSTDYTGELFF. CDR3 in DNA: TGTGCCAGCAGTACAGACTACACCGGGGAGCTGTTTTTT.

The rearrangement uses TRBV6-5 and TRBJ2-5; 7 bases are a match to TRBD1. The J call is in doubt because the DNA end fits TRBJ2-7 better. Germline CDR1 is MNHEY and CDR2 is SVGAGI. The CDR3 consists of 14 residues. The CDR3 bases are TGTGCCAGCAGTGCAAGTAAGACAGGGTTCGAGCAGTACTTC. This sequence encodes CASSASKTGFEQYF.

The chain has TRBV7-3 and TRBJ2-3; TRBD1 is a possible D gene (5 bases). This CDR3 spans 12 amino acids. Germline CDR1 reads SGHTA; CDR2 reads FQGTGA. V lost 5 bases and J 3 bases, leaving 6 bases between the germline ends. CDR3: CASSGATDTQYF. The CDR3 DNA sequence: TGTGCCAGCAGCGGGGCGACAGATACGCAGTATTTT.

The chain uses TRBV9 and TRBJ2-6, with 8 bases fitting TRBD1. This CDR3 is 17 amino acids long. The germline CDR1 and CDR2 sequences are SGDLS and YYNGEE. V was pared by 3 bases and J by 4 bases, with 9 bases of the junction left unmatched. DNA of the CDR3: TGTGCCAGCAGCGGTATAGGACAGGGTGGAGGGGCCAACGTCCTGACTTTC. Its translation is CASSGIGQGGGANVLTF.

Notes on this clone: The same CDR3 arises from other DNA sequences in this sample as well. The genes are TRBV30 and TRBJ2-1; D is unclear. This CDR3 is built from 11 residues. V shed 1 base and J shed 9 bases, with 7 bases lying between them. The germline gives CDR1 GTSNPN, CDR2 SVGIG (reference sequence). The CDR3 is CAWSGGGEQFF. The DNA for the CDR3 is TGTGCCTGGAGTGGAGGCGGTGAGCAGTTCTTC.

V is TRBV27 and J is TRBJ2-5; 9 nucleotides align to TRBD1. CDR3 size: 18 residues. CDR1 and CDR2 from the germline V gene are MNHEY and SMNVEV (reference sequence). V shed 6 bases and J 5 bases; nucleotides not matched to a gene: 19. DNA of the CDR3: TGTGCCAGCAGCAAAGTGGTTGTACAGGGGGCTAATCGGGAGACCCAGTACTTC. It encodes CASSKVVVQGANRETQYF.

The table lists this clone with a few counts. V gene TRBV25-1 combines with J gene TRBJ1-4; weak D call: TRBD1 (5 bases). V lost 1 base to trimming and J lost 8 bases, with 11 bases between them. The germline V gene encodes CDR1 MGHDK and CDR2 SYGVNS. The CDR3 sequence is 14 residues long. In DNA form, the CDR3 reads TGTGCCAGCAGTGAATCGGAGGGACTGGAAAAACTGTTTTTT. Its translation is CASSESEGLEKLFF.

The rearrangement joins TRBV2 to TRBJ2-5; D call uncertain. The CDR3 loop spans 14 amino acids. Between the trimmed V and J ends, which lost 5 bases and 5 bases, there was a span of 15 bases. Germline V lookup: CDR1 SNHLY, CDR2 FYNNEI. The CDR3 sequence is CASSSETPWETQYF. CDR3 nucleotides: TGTGCCAGCAGTTCGGAAACACCATGGGAGACCCAGTACTTC. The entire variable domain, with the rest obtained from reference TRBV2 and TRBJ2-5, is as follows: EPEVTQTPSHQVTQMGQEVILRCVPISNHLYFYWYRQILGQKVEFLVSFYNNEISEKSEIFDDQFSVERPDGSNFTLKIRSTKLEDSAMYFCASSSETPWETQYFGPGTRLLVL.

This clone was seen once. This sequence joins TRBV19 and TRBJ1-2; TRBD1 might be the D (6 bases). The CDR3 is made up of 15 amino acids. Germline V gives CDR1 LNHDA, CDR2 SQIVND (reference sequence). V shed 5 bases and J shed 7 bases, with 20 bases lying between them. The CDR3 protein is CASSLTGYGEIGYTF. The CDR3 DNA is TGTGCCAGTAGTTTAACAGGGTATGGCGAGATTGGCTACACCTTC.

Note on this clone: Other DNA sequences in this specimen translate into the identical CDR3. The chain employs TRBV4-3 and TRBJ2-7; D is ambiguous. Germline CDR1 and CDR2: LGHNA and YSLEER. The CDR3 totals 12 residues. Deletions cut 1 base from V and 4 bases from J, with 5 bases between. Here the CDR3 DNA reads TGCGCCAGCAGCCAAGGAGGATACGAGCAGTACTTC. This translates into CASSQGGYEQYF.

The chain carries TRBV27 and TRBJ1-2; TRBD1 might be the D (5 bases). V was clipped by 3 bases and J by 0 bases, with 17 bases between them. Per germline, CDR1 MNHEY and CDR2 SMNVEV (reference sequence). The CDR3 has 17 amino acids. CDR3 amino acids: CASSFYRGSNPNYGYTF. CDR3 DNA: TGTGCCAGCAGTTTCTATCGGGGCAGCAACCCTAACTATGGCTACACCTTC.

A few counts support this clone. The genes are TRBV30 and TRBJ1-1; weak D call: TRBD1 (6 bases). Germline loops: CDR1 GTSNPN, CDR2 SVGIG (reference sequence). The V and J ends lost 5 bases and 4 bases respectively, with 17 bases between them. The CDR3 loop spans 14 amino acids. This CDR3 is CAWFPYREGTEAFF. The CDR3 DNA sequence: TGTGCCTGGTTCCCTTACAGGGAGGGCACTGAAGCTTTCTTT.

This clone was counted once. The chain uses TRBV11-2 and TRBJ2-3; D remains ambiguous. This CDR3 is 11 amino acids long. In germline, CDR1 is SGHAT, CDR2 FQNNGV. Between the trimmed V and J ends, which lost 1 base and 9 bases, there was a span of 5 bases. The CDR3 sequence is CASSLVVTQYF. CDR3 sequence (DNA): TGTGCCAGCAGCTTAGTAGTAACGCAGTATTTT.

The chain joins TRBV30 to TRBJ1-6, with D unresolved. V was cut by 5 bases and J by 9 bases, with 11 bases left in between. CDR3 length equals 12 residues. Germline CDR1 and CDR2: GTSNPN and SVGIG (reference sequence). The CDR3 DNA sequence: TGTGCCTGGGGGCGGGTGGGTTCACCCCTCCACTTT. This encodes CAWGRVGSPLHF.

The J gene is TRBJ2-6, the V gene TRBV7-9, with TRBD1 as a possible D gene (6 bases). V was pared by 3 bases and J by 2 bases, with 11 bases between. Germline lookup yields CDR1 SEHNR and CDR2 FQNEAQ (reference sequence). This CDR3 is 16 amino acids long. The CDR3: CASSFSPGAGANVLTF. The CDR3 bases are TGTGCCAGCAGCTTTTCACCAGGGGCTGGGGCCAACGTCCTGACTTTC. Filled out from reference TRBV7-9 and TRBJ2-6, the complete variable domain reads DTGVSQNPRHKITKRGQNVTFRCDPISEHNRLYWYRQTLGQGPEFLTYFQNEAQLEKSRLLSDRFSAERPKGSFSTLEIQRTEQGDSAMYLCASSFSPGAGANVLTFGAGSRLTVL.

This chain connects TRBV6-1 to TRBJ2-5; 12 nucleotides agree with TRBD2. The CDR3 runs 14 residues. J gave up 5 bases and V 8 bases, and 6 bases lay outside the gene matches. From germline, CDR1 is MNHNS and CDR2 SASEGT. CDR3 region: CASLRLAGDETQYF. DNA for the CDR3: TGTGCCAGCCTAAGACTAGCGGGGGATGAGACCCAGTACTTC.